A selection of T cell receptor beta chains follows, all from one sample in a study of blood T cell repertoires in COVID-19. Produced via immunoSEQ multiplex PCR; TCRdb's table is partial and in-frame only. The sample has about 430,000 clones, around nine tenths seen once. The sequenced material came from PBMCs or T cells enriched from blood (not recorded which). These receptor sequences come from a woman aged 18-35 years who had been exposed to COVID-19. CDR3s include the opening cysteine and the closing phenylalanine or tryptophan. A D gene is named only where the DNA matches it firmly. The listing skips clone size in some rows; elsewhere it reads once, few, many or a size class.

V: TRBV4-3
size: NA
J: TRBJ2-3
D: TRBD2
CDR3: CASSQDAASGGYRTDTQYF
DNA: TGCGCCAGCAGCCAAGATGCGGCTAGCGGGGGTTATCGCACAGATACGCAGTATTTT

V: TRBV7-2
size: NA
J: TRBJ2-1
D: TRBD2
CDR3: CASSLAGVAGGHSNNEQFF
DNA: TGTGCCAGCAGCTTAGCTGGGGTAGCGGGGGGGCATAGTAACAATGAGCAGTTCTTC

V: TRBV18
size: NA
J: TRBJ1-4
D: TRBD1
CDR3: CASSPLGDSGTEKLFF
DNA: TGTGCCAGCTCACCTCTGGGGGACAGTGGGACCGAAAAACTGTTTTTT

V: TRBV3-1/TRBV3-2
size: many
J: TRBJ2-7
D: TRBD1
CDR3: CASSQAGQADF
DNA: TGTGCCAGCAGCCAAGCGGGACAGGCGGACTTC

V: TRBV18
size: NA
J: TRBJ2-1
D: NA
CDR3: CASSPYRVWMYNEQFF
DNA: TGTGCCAGCTCACCATACAGGGTCTGGATGTACAATGAGCAGTTCTTC

V: TRBV28
size: NA
J: TRBJ2-1
D: TRBD2
CDR3: CASNGGLAYNEQFF
DNA: TGTGCCAGCAACGGCGGACTAGCCTACAATGAGCAGTTCTTC

V: TRBV3-1/TRBV3-2
size: NA
J: TRBJ2-5
D: TRBD2
CDR3: CASNLAGGRQETQYF
DNA: TGTGCCAGCAACCTAGCGGGGGGGAGACAAGAGACCCAGTACTTC

V: TRBV27
size: NA
J: TRBJ1-3
D: NA
CDR3: CASSPTGILLGNTIYF
DNA: TGTGCCAGCAGTCCGACAGGAATCTTGCTCGGAAACACCATATATTTT

V: TRBV2
size: NA
J: TRBJ2-5
D: NA
CDR3: CASSDQTRLETQYF
DNA: TGTGCCAGCAGTGACCAGACTAGACTCGAGACCCAGTACTTC

V: TRBV4-3
size: NA
J: TRBJ2-7
D: NA
CDR3: CASSPSSSRYEQYF
DNA: TGCGCCAGCAGCCCCTCCTCTAGCCGCTACGAGCAGTACTTC

V: TRBV5-1
size: NA
J: TRBJ2-2
D: TRBD2
CDR3: CASSLAVSSGKDTGELFF
DNA: TGCGCCAGCAGCTTGGCTGTCTCTAGCGGGAAGGACACCGGGGAGCTGTTTTTT

V: TRBV11-2
size: NA
J: TRBJ2-4
D: TRBD2
CDR3: CASSLLGLAGPKNIQYF
DNA: TGTGCCAGCAGCTTGCTGGGACTAGCGGGGCCAAAAAACATTCAGTACTTC

V: TRBV10-3
size: NA
J: TRBJ2-3
D: TRBD2
CDR3: CAISTSGGATDTQYF
DNA: TGTGCCATCAGTACTAGCGGGGGGGCGACAGATACGCAGTATTTT

V: TRBV4-1
size: once
J: TRBJ2-3
D: NA
CDR3: CASSQVGATDTQYF
DNA: TGCGCCAGCAGCCAAGTAGGGGCTACAGATACGCAGTATTTT

V: TRBV4-2
size: NA
J: TRBJ1-5
D: NA
CDR3: CASSQDGGGYNQPQHF
DNA: TGTGCCAGCAGCCAAGATGGGGGAGGGTACAATCAGCCCCAGCATTTT

V: TRBV2
size: NA
J: TRBJ2-3
D: TRBD2
CDR3: CASSEFTAGGADTQYF
DNA: TGTGCCAGCAGTGAATTTACTGCGGGGGGCGCAGATACGCAGTATTTT

V: TRBV18
size: NA
J: TRBJ1-4
D: NA
CDR3: CASSPPINEKLFF
DNA: TGTGCCAGCTCACCACCCATTAATGAAAAACTGTTTTTT

V: TRBV11-2
size: NA
J: TRBJ2-7
D: TRBD1
CDR3: CASSLGRDRDYEQYF
DNA: TGTGCCAGCAGCTTAGGCCGGGACAGAGACTACGAGCAGTACTTC

V: TRBV27
size: NA
J: TRBJ2-2
D: TRBD1
CDR3: CASGRTGENTGELFF
DNA: TGTGCCAGCGGCCGGACAGGGGAGAACACCGGGGAGCTGTTTTTT

V: TRBV4-1
size: NA
J: TRBJ1-5
D: NA
CDR3: CASSQAGGSNQPQHF
DNA: TGCGCCAGCAGCCAAGCGGGAGGGAGCAATCAGCCCCAGCATTTT

V: TRBV6-5
size: once
J: TRBJ1-5
D: NA
CDR3: CASSYRDNNQPQHF
DNA: TGTGCCAGCAGCTACAGGGACAACAATCAGCCCCAGCATTTT

V: TRBV29-1
size: NA
J: TRBJ2-1
D: NA
CDR3: CSVYPASSYNEQFF
DNA: TGCAGCGTTTACCCAGCTAGCTCCTACAATGAGCAGTTCTTC

V: TRBV10-3
size: NA
J: TRBJ1-3
D: NA
CDR3: CATLPGGSSGNTIYF
DNA: TGTGCCACCCTGCCGGGGGGTTCATCTGGAAACACCATATATTTT

V: TRBV29-1
size: NA
J: TRBJ2-7
D: TRBD2
CDR3: CSARTRATSAHEQYF
DNA: TGCAGCGCAAGAACTCGGGCCACTAGCGCCCACGAGCAGTACTTC

V: TRBV4-2
size: NA
J: TRBJ2-3
D: NA
CDR3: CASSQDTGDNTDTQYF
DNA: TGTGCCAGCAGCCAAGATACGGGAGATAACACAGATACGCAGTATTTT

V: TRBV9
size: NA
J: TRBJ2-1
D: TRBD2
CDR3: CASSNGGAYNEQFF
DNA: TGTGCCAGCAGCAACGGGGGGGCCTACAATGAGCAGTTCTTC

V: TRBV28
size: NA
J: TRBJ2-2
D: NA
CDR3: CASRTSGVRTGELFF
DNA: TGTGCCAGCAGGACATCGGGGGTTCGTACCGGGGAGCTGTTTTTT

V: TRBV27
size: NA
J: TRBJ2-7
D: TRBD2
CDR3: CASSPIAMVAGEGYEQYF
DNA: TGTGCCAGCAGTCCCATTGCGATGGTAGCGGGGGAGGGCTACGAGCAGTACTTC

V: TRBV28
size: NA
J: TRBJ2-1
D: NA
CDR3: CASSTAGTYNEQFF
DNA: TGTGCCAGCAGTACAGCGGGTACCTACAATGAGCAGTTCTTC

V: TRBV7-9
size: NA
J: TRBJ2-5
D: NA
CDR3: CASSYRVGETQYF
DNA: TGTGCCAGCAGTTACAGAGTGGGAGAGACCCAGTACTTC

V: TRBV7-2
size: NA
J: TRBJ2-7
D: NA
CDR3: CASRPYSGTASYEQYF
DNA: TGTGCCAGCAGACCCTACTCCGGGACTGCCTCCTACGAGCAGTACTTC

V: TRBV5-4
size: NA
J: TRBJ1-1
D: NA
CDR3: CASSLEPGHTEAFF
DNA: TGTGCCAGCAGCTTGGAACCAGGGCACACTGAAGCTTTCTTT

V: TRBV6-1
size: NA
J: TRBJ1-5
D: TRBD1
CDR3: CASSETRGGSHQPQHF
DNA: TGTGCCAGCAGTGAAACCCGAGGGGGCAGTCATCAGCCCCAGCATTTT

V: TRBV23-1
size: NA
J: TRBJ2-2
D: TRBD1
CDR3: CASSQPHKSPTGGQTGELFF
DNA: TGCGCCAGCAGTCAACCACACAAATCGCCGACAGGGGGCCAAACCGGGGAGCTGTTTTTT

V: TRBV7-2
size: once
J: TRBJ2-1
D: NA
CDR3: CASSFVWADNEQFF
DNA: TGTGCCAGCAGCTTCGTATGGGCTGACAATGAGCAGTTCTTC

V: TRBV5-5
size: NA
J: TRBJ2-7
D: NA
CDR3: CASSTSGGSPYEQYF
DNA: TGTGCCAGCAGCACATCCGGGGGAAGTCCATACGAGCAGTACTTC

V: TRBV11-3
size: NA
J: TRBJ2-1
D: NA
CDR3: CASSLDPYNEQFF
DNA: TGTGCCAGCAGCTTAGATCCATACAATGAGCAGTTCTTC

V: TRBV9
size: NA
J: TRBJ1-2
D: NA
CDR3: CASSIQGGNYGYTF
DNA: TGTGCCAGCAGCATTCAAGGGGGAAACTATGGCTACACCTTC

V: TRBV5-5
size: NA
J: TRBJ2-1
D: TRBD2
CDR3: CASSLASGSLDEQFF
DNA: TGTGCCAGCAGCTTGGCTAGCGGGAGTCTCGATGAGCAGTTCTTC

V: TRBV7-2
size: NA
J: TRBJ2-7
D: TRBD2
CDR3: CASSLGLAGSYEQYF
DNA: TGTGCCAGCAGCTTAGGACTAGCGGGTTCCTACGAGCAGTACTTC

V: TRBV28
size: NA
J: TRBJ2-3
D: NA
CDR3: CASRTNRPTSTDTQYF
DNA: TGTGCCAGCAGGACCAACAGACCAACTAGCACAGATACGCAGTATTTT

V: TRBV9
size: NA
J: TRBJ2-6
D: NA
CDR3: CASSLGQGSSGANVLTF
DNA: TGTGCCAGCAGCTTGGGGCAGGGAAGCTCTGGGGCCAACGTCCTGACTTTC

V: TRBV19
size: NA
J: TRBJ2-3
D: NA
CDR3: CASSILWSGYSTDTQYF
DNA: TGTGCCAGTAGTATTTTATGGTCAGGCTATAGCACAGATACGCAGTATTTT

V: TRBV28
size: few
J: TRBJ1-5
D: NA
CDR3: CASSLWSGNQPQHF
DNA: TGTGCCAGCAGTTTATGGTCAGGGAACCAGCCCCAGCATTTT

V: TRBV20-1
size: NA
J: TRBJ2-6
D: NA
CDR3: CSASSGSGANVLTF
DNA: TGCAGTGCTAGTTCCGGGTCAGGGGCCAACGTCCTGACTTTC

V: TRBV7-9
size: once
J: TRBJ1-5
D: NA
CDR3: CASSQQANQPQHF
DNA: TGTGCCAGCAGCCAACAGGCCAATCAGCCCCAGCATTTT

V: TRBV18
size: NA
J: TRBJ2-1
D: TRBD2
CDR3: CASSNSGVEQFF
DNA: TGTGCCAGCTCAAATAGCGGGGTTGAGCAGTTCTTC

V: TRBV10-3
size: NA
J: TRBJ1-5
D: NA
CDR3: CAISDPPNNQPQHF
DNA: TGTGCCATCAGTGATCCCCCAAACAATCAGCCCCAGCATTTT